The clone carrying this T cell receptor beta chain has just a few counts. This specimen belongs to a study of blood T cells in healthy people across ages. Germline lookup yields CDR1 SNHLY and CDR2 FYNNEI. V lost 6 bases and J 7 bases, leaving 25 bases between the germline ends. This CDR3 is 16 amino acids long. A second 7 to 11 cycle PCR used barcoded and J-beta primers. TCRdb processed the 5' RACE reads anew with MiXCR; each CDR3 protein has one entry. The sample consists of 600,000 to 850,000 distinct CDR3 sequences, roughly 47% of them appearing once. Sequencing was performed on blood. The origin of this receptor is an older woman in good health. The chain uses TRBV2 and TRBJ2-7, with D perhaps matching TRBD1 (7 bases). For the CDR3, the DNA is TGTGCCAGCAGCCGACAGGGCACTAGCTTGTATAATGAGCAGTACTTC. Its translation is CASSRQGTSLYNEQYF.